This TCR beta chain was sequenced for a study of T-cell reconstitution after alpha-beta-depleted transplantation in children. The sample holds many counts of this clonotype. Unique molecular identifiers were incorporated during preparation of the TCRbeta library. One entry per CDR3 protein results from TCRdb running MiXCR on the PCR reads. The sample records roughly 200,000 distinct CDR3 sequences, about 14% being singletons. Sequencing was performed on PBMCs from the stem cell graft donor, taken from the stem cell graft. The receptor was derived from a human donor who donated a stem cell graft to a child with acute lymphoblastic leukemia.

CDR3 DNA sequence: TGTGCCAGCAGCTTAGCGTTGGAAGAGACCCAGTACTTC. This codes for CASSLALEETQYF. This chain uses TRBV11-2 with TRBJ2-5; D gene ambiguous. V was pared by 1 base and J by 3 bases, with 6 bases between. The germline V gene has CDR1 SGHAT and CDR2 FQNNGV. This CDR3 is 13 amino acids long. Drawing the rest from reference TRBV11-2 and TRBJ2-5, the complete variable domain is EAGVAQSPRYKIIEKRQSVAFWCNPISGHATLYWYQQILGQGPKLLIQFQNNGVVDDSQLPKDRFSAERLKGVDSTLKIQPAKLEDSAVYLCASSLALEETQYFGPGTRLLVL.